These T cell receptor beta chains were read from a single sample in a study of PD-1 blockade in classical Hodgkin lymphoma. Data came from immunoSEQ multiplex PCR; TCRdb stores just in-frame clones and leaves some out. The sample lists over 60,000 clones, 71% seen once, with over 7.5% in the top ten. The source material was peripheral blood mononuclear cells (PBMCs), sampled before the second cycle of nivolumab. The receptors here all came from a human donor with classical Hodgkin lymphoma. Both conserved end residues are part of each CDR3. Fields, in order: D gene, V gene, clone size, J gene, CDR3 protein, CDR3 DNA. D genes are given only for firm matches. Clone size appears in some rows only: once, few, many, or a class for an expanded clone.

.	TRBV19	.	TRBJ1-1	CASRKGPMNTEAFF	TGTGCCAGTCGGAAGGGCCCCATGAACACTGAAGCTTTCTTT
.	TRBV27	few	TRBJ2-1	CASNRDGNNEQFF	TGTGCCAGCAATCGGGACGGGAACAATGAGCAGTTCTTC
TRBD1	TRBV6-5	.	TRBJ1-1	CASSYVGTGHTEAFF	TGTGCCAGCAGTTACGTTGGGACAGGTCACACTGAAGCTTTCTTT
TRBD1	TRBV2	.	TRBJ1-5	CASSGDQGANQPQHF	TGTGCCAGCAGTGGGGATCAGGGGGCCAACCAGCCCCAGCATTTT
TRBD1	TRBV5-1	.	TRBJ2-1	CASGRDRPKEYNEQFF	TGCGCCAGTGGAAGGGACAGACCGAAAGAATACAATGAGCAGTTCTTC
TRBD1	TRBV2	.	TRBJ1-3	CASSRTGRRNTIYF	TGTGCCAGCAGTAGGACAGGGCGGCGAAACACCATATATTTT
TRBD1	TRBV7-6	few	TRBJ1-1	CASSSLDRDEAFF	TGTGCCAGCAGCTCACTTGACAGGGATGAAGCTTTCTTT
TRBD1	TRBV6-1	.	TRBJ2-7	CASSLGQGTYEQYF	TGTGCCAGCAGTCTGGGACAGGGGACCTACGAGCAGTACTTC
TRBD1	TRBV5-1	.	TRBJ2-7	CASSRRQGIKDEQYF	TGCGCCAGCAGCCGCAGACAGGGTATAAAGGACGAGCAGTACTTC
TRBD1	TRBV7-3	.	TRBJ1-2	CASSLTSQYGTGGSGYTF	TGTGCCAGCAGCTTAACTTCGCAATACGGGACAGGGGGCTCTGGCTACACCTTC
.	TRBV18	.	TRBJ1-5	CASSPGEGPINQPQHF	TGTGCCAGCTCACCAGGGGAAGGCCCGATCAATCAGCCCCAGCATTTT
.	TRBV6-1	.	TRBJ2-1	CASSEVPSAASSYNEQFF	TGTGCCAGCAGTGAGGTTCCTAGCGCGGCCAGCTCCTACAATGAGCAGTTCTTC
TRBD1	TRBV29-1	.	TRBJ1-2	CSVGGQGSLGYTF	TGCAGCGTTGGGGGACAGGGCTCATTGGGCTACACCTTC
.	TRBV6-5	.	TRBJ2-7	CASRGSGGLGEQYF	TGTGCCAGCAGGGGATCTGGAGGGTTGGGCGAGCAGTACTTC
.	TRBV7-9	many	TRBJ1-1	CASSFRDGNTEAFF	TGTGCCAGCTCGTTCCGGGACGGGAACACTGAAGCTTTCTTT
TRBD1	TRBV7-8	once	TRBJ1-2	CASSPGTGDYGYTF	TGTGCCAGCAGCCCCGGGACAGGGGACTATGGCTACACCTTC
.	TRBV28	few	TRBJ1-1	CASSLEARMNTEAFF	TGTGCCAGCAGTTTAGAAGCGCGAATGAACACTGAAGCTTTCTTT
.	TRBV25-1	.	TRBJ2-5	CASSEFTGMQTQYF	TGTGCCAGCAGTGAATTTACAGGGATGCAGACCCAGTACTTC
.	TRBV15	once	TRBJ2-3	CATSRDPRDTQYF	TGTGCCACCAGCAGAGATCCGAGAGATACGCAGTATTTT
.	TRBV15	few	TRBJ1-3	CATSREIQAGNTIYF	TGTGCCACCAGCAGAGAAATCCAGGCGGGAAACACCATATATTTT
.	TRBV2	.	TRBJ1-2	CASSGLGYYTF	TGTGCCAGCAGTGGTTTGGGCTACTACACCTTC
.	TRBV6-5	few	TRBJ1-6	CASRSTGPNSPLHF	TGTGCCAGCAGATCAACAGGGCCCAATTCACCCCTCCACTTT
.	TRBV28	many	TRBJ1-2	CASNGLSNYGYTF	TGTGCCAGCAACGGCCTTTCTAACTATGGCTACACCTTC
.	TRBV30	.	TRBJ2-7	CAWTQGLLYEQYF	TGTGCCTGGACACAGGGTCTTTTGTACGAGCAGTACTTC
.	TRBV7-3	.	TRBJ1-1	CASSLGGRAEAFF	TGTGCCAGCAGCTTAGGGGGGCGAGCTGAAGCTTTCTTT
TRBD1	TRBV11-2	many	TRBJ2-7	CASSLTTGGTYEQYF	TGTGCCAGCAGCTTAACGACAGGGGGCACCTACGAGCAGTACTTC
.	TRBV27	.	TRBJ1-2	CASSLVQGDYGYTF	TGTGCCAGCAGTTTAGTTCAGGGCGACTATGGCTACACCTTC
.	TRBV30	.	TRBJ1-4	CAWSVHRGQSEKLFF	TGTGCCTGGAGTGTACATAGGGGACAAAGCGAAAAACTGTTTTTT
.	TRBV15	.	TRBJ1-1	CATSRDNNPGTEAFF	TGTGCCACCAGCAGAGATAACAATCCGGGGACTGAAGCTTTCTTT
.	TRBV6-1	.	TRBJ2-3	CASRRTSDTQYF	TGTGCCAGCAGGCGGACATCAGATACGCAGTATTTT